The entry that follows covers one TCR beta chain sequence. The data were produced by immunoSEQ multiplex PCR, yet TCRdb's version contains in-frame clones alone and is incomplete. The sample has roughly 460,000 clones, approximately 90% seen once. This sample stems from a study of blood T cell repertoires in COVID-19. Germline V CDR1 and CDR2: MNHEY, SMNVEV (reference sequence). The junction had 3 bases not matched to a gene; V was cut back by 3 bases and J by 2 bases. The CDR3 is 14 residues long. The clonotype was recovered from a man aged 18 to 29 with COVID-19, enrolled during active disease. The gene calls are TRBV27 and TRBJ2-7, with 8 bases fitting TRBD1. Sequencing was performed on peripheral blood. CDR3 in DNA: TGTGCCAGCAGTTTTTCGACAGGGGCCTACGAGCAGTACTTC. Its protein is CASSFSTGAYEQYF.